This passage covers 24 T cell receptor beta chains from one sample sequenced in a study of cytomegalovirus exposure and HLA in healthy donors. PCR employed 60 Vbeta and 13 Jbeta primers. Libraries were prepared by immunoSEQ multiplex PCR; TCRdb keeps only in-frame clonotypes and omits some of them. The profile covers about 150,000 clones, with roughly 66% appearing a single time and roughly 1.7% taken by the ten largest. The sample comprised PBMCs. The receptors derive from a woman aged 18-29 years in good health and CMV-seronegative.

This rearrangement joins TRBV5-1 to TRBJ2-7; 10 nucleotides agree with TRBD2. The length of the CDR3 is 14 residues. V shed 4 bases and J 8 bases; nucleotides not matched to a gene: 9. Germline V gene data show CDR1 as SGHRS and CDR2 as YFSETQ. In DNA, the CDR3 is TGCGCCAGCAGCCTGGACCAGACTAGCGGGCAGCAGTACGTC. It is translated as CASSLDQTSGQQYV.

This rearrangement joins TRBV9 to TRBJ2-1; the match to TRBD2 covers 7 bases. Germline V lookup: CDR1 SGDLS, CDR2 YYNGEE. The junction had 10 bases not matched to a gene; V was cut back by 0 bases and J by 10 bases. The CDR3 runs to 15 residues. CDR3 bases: TGTGCCAGCAGCGTAGCTGCGGTGCTAGCGGAAGAGCAGTTCTTC. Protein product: CASSVAAVLAEEQFF.

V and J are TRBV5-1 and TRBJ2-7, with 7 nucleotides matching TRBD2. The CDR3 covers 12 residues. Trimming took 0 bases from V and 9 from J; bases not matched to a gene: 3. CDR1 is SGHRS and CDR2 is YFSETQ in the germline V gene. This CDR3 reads CASSLDGEGQYV. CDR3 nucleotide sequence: TGCGCCAGCAGCTTGGATGGGGAGGGGCAGTACGTC.

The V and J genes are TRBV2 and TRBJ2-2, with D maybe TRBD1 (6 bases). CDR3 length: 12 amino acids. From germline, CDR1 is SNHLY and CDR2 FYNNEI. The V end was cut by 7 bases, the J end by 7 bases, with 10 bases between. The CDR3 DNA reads TGTGCCAGCACTACAGGGTTCGGGGAGCTGTTTTTT. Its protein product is CASTTGFGELFF.

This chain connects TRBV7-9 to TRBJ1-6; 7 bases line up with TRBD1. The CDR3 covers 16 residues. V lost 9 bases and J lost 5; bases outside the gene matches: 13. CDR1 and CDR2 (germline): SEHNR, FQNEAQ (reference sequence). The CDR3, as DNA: TGTGCCAGTACCGTAGCCTCCGGGACAGATAATTCACCCCTCCACTTT. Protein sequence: CASTVASGTDNSPLHF.

The CDR3 region has the DNA TGTGCCAGCATGGACAGGACAAACTATGGCTACACCTTC. It yields the protein CASMDRTNYGYTF. The rearrangement joins TRBV6-6 to TRBJ1-2; 7 positions agree with TRBD1. This CDR3 is built from 13 residues. The germline gives CDR1 MNHNY, CDR2 SVGAGI (reference sequence). V lost 7 bases and J lost 2; bases outside the gene matches: 4.

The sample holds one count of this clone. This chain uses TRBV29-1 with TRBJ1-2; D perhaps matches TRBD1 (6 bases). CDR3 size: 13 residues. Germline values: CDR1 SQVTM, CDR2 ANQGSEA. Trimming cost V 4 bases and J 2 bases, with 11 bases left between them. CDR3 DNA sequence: TGCAGCGTTGCCGGGACACCCAACTATGGCTACACCTTC. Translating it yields CSVAGTPNYGYTF.

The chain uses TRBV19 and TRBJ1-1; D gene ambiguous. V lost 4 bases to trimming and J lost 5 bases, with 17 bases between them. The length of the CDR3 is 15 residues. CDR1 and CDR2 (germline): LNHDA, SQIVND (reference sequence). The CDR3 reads CASSTVREGWTEAFF. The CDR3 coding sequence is TGTGCCAGTAGTACCGTTAGGGAGGGTTGGACTGAAGCTTTCTTT.

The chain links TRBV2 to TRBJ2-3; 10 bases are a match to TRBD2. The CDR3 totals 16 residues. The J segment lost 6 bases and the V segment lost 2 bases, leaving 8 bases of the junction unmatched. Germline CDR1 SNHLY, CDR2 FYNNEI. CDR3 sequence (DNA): TGTGCCAGCAGTGAAAGCCAGCGGGGGGGTATCGATACGCAGTATTTT. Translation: CASSESQRGGIDTQYF.

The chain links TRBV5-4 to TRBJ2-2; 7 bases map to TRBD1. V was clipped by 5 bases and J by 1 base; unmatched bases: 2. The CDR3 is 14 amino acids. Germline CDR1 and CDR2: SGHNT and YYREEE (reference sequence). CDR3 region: CASRRDRNTGELFF. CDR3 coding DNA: TGTGCCAGCAGACGGGACAGGAACACCGGGGAGCTGTTTTTT.

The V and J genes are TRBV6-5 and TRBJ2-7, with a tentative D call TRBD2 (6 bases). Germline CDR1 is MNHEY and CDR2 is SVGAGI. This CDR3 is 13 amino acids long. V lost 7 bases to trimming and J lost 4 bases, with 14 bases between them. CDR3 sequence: CASTDRGLYEQYF. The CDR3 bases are TGTGCCAGCACGGACCGGGGGTTGTACGAGCAGTACTTC.

CDR3 DNA: TGTGCCAGCAGTCCTCGCCCAAGACTAAACACTGAAGCTTTCTTT. Translated: CASSPRPRLNTEAFF. The chain carries TRBV28 and TRBJ1-1; D unclear. Germline assignment: CDR1 MDHEN and CDR2 SYDVKM. Trimming removed 5 bases at V and 2 bases at J, with 15 bases between. The CDR3 has 15 amino acids.

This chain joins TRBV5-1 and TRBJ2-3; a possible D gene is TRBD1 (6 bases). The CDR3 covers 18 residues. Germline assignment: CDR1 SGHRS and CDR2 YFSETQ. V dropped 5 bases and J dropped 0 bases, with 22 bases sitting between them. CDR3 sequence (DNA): TGCGCCAGCAGTTTGACCCTACCACAGGGACGGAGCACAGATACGCAGTATTTT. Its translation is CASSLTLPQGRSTDTQYF.

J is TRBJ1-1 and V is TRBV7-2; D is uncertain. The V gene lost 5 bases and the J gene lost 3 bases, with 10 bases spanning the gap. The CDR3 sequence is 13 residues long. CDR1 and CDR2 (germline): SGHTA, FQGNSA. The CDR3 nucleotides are TGTGCCAGCAGCCAGACGGGTTACACTGAAGCTTTCTTT. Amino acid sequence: CASSQTGYTEAFF.

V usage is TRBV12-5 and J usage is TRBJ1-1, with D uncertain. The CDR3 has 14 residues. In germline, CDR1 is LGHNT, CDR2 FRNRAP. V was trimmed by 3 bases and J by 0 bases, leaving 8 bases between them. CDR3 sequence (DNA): TGTGCTAGTGGTTTACAGATGATGAACACTGAAGCTTTCTTT. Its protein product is CASGLQMMNTEAFF.

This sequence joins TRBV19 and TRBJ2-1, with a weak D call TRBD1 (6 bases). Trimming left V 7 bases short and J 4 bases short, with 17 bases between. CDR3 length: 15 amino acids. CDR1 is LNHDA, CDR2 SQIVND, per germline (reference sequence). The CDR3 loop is CASNLQGGDYNEQFF. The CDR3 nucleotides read TGTGCCAGTAATCTACAGGGTGGAGATTACAATGAGCAGTTCTTC.

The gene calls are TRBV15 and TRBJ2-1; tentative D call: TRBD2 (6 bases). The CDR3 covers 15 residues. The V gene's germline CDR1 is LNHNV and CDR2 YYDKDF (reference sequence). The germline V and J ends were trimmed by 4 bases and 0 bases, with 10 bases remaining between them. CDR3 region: CATSISGDSYNEQFF. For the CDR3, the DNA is TGTGCCACCAGCATCTCGGGGGACTCCTACAATGAGCAGTTCTTC. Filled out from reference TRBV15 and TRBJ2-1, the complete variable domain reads DAMVIQNPRYQVTQFGKPVTLSCSQTLNHNVMYWYQQKSSQAPKLLFHYYDKDFNNEADTPDNFQSRRPNTSFCFLDIRSPGLGDTAMYLCATSISGDSYNEQFFGPGTRLTVL.

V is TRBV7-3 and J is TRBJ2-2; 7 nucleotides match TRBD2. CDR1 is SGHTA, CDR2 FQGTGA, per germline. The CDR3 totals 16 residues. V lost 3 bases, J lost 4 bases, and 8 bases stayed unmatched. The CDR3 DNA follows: TGTGCCAGCAGCTTTTCGGGGGGTCCGGGCACCGGGGAGCTGTTTTTT. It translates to CASSFSGGPGTGELFF.

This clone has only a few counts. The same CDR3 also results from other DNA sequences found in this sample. CDR3 coding DNA: TGTGCCAGCGGTACAGGGACTGGCTACACCTTC. Translated, it gives CASGTGTGYTF. The chain combines TRBV11-3 with TRBJ1-2; tentative D call: TRBD1 (6 bases). Germline V gives CDR1 SGHNT, CDR2 YENEEA. Trimming pared 8 bases from V and 7 bases from J, leaving 11 bases between. The CDR3 is 11 amino acids.

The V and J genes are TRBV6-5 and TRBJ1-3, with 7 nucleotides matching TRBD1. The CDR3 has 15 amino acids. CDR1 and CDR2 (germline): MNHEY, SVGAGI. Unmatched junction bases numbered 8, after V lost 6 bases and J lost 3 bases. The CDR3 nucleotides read TGTGCCAGCAGCGACAGGGTCTCAAGTGGAAACACCATATATTTT. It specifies CASSDRVSSGNTIYF.

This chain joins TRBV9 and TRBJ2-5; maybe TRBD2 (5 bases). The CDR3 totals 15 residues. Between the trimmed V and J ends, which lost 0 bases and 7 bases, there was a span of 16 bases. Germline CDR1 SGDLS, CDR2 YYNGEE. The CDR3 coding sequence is TGTGCCAGCAGCGTAGAAGGTACGGGAACCGGGACCCAGTACTTC. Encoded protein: CASSVEGTGTGTQYF.

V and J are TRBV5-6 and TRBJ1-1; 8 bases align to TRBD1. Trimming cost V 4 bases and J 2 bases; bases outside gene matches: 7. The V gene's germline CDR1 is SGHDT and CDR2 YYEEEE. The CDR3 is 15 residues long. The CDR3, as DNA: TGTGCCAGCAGCGCCTTGGACAGGGTAAACACTGAAGCTTTCTTT. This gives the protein CASSALDRVNTEAFF.

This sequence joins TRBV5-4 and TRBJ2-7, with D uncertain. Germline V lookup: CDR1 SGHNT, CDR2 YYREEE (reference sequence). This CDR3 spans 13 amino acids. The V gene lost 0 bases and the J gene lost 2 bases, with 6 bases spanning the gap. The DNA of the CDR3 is TGTGCCAGCAGCTTGGACATACCCTACGAGCAGTACTTC. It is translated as CASSLDIPYEQYF. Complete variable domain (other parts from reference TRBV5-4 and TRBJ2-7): ETGVTQSPTHLIKTRGQQVTLRCSSQSGHNTVSWYQQALGQGPQFIFQYYREEENGRGNFPPRFSGLQFPNYSSELNVNALELDDSALYLCASSLDIPYEQYFGPGTRLTVT.

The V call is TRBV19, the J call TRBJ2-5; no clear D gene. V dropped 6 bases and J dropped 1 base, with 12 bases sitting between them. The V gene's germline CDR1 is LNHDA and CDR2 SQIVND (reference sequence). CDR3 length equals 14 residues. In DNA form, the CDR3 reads TGTGCCAGTAGCCTAAGCGAGCGCCAAGAGACCCAGTACTTC. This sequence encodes CASSLSERQETQYF.